In its sample, the clone carrying this TCR beta chain was seen many times. Antigen: not known. The sample originates from a study of T cells in Graves' hyperthyroidism and ophthalmopathy. General study findings and limits: Using 13 V-J features, a model discriminated ophthalmopathy from stable hyperthyroidism.

J gave up 1 base and V 6 bases, and 12 bases lay outside the gene matches. The CDR3 is 17 residues long. Germline CDR1 DFQATT, CDR2 SNEGSKA (reference sequence). TCR beta CDR3 region amplification was performed from RNA transcripts. HTBI primers were used for first-round RT-PCR of the TCR CDR3. TCRdb redid the calling of the multiplex PCR reads with MiXCR, one entry per CDR3 protein. The sample holds 250,000 or so distinct CDR3 sequences, more than 12% seen once. Patients having uncontrolled infection, another autoimmune disease, pregnancy or lactation were not included. Specimen: blood. The clonotype comes from a woman aged 35 to 49 with Graves' hyperthyroidism that later progressed to Graves' ophthalmopathy. The chain joins TRBV20-1 to TRBJ2-7; 13 bases agree with TRBD2. Written as DNA, the CDR3 is TGCAGTGCCAATACACTCGGGACTAGCGGGGCATCCTACGAGCAGTACTTC. This gives the protein CSANTLGTSGASYEQYF.